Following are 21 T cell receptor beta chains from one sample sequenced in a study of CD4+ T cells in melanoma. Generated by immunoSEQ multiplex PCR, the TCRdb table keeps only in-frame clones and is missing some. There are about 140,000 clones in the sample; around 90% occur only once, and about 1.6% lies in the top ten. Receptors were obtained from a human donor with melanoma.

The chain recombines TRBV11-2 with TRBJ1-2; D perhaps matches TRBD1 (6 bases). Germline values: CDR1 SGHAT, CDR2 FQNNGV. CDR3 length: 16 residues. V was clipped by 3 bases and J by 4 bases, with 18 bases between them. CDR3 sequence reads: CASSLVGGTSTYGYTF. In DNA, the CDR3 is TGTGCCAGCAGCTTGGTGGGGGGCACCAGCACCTATGGCTACACCTTC.

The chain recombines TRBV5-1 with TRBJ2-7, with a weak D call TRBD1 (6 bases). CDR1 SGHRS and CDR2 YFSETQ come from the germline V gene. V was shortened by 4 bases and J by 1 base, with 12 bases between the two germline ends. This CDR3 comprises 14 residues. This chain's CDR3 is CASSRGTESYEQYF. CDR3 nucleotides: TGCGCCAGCAGCAGGGGGACCGAATCCTACGAGCAGTACTTC.

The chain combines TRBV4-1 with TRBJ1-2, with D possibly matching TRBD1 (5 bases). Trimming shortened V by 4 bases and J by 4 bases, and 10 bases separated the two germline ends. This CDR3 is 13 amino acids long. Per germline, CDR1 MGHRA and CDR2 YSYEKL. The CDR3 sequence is CASSRGGSYGYTF. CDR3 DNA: TGCGCCAGCAGCCGGGGGGGGAGCTATGGCTACACCTTC.

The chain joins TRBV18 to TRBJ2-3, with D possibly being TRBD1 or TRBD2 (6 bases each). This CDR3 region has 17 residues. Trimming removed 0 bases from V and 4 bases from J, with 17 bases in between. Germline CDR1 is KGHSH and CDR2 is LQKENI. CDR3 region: CASSPPAGGGTADTQYF. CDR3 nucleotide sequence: TGTGCCAGCTCACCACCGGCTGGGGGCGGGACGGCAGATACGCAGTATTTT.

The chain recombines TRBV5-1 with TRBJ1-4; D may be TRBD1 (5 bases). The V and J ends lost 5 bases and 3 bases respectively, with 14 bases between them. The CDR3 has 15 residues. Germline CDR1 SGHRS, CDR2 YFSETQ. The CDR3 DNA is TGCGCCAGCAGGGACCAGGGTGTCGCTAATGAAAAACTGTTTTTT. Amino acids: CASRDQGVANEKLFF.

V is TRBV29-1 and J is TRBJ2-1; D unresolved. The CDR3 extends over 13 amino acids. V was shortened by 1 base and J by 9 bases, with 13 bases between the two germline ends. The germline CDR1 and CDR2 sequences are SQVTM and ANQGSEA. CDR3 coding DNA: TGCAGCGTTGAAGCAGCGCATCGGGTTGAGCAGTTCTTC. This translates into CSVEAAHRVEQFF.

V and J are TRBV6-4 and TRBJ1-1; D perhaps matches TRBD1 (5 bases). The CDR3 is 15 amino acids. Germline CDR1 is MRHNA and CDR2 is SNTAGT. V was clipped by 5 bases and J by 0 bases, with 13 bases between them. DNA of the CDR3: TGTGCCAGCAGTCTCGACAGATCCATGAACACTGAAGCTTTCTTT. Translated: CASSLDRSMNTEAFF.

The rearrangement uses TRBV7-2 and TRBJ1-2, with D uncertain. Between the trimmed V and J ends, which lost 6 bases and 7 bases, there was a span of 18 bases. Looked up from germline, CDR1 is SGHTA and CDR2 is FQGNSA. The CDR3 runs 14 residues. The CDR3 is CASSHYVELGGYTF. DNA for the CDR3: TGTGCCAGCAGTCATTATGTGGAATTAGGTGGCTACACCTTC.

CDR3: CASTYPPGQANYGYTF. As DNA, the CDR3 is TGTGCCAGCACCTACCCCCCGGGACAGGCAAACTATGGCTACACCTTC. J is TRBJ1-2 and V is TRBV5-4; TRBD1 aligns across 8 bases. The CDR3 runs 16 residues. The germline V gene has CDR1 SGHNT and CDR2 YYREEE (reference sequence). Trimming took 6 bases from V and 2 from J; bases not matched to a gene: 12.

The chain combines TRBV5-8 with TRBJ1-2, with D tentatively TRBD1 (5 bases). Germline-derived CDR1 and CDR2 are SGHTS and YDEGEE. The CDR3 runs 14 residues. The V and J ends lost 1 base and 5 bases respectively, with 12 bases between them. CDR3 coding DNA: TGTGCCAGCAGCTTGCGGCAGGGATGGTATGGCTACACCTTC. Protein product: CASSLRQGWYGYTF.

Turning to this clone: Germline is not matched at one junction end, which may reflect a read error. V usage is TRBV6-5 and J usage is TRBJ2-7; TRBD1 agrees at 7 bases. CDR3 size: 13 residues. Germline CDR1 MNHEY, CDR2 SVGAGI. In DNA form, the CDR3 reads TGTGCCAGCAGTTACGGACAGGTCTACGAGCAGCACTTC. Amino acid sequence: CASSYGQVYEQHF.

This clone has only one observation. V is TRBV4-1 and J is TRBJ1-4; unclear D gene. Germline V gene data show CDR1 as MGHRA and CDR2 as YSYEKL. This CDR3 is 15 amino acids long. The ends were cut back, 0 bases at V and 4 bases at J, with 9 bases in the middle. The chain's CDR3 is CASSQETAYNEKLFF. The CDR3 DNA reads TGCGCCAGCAGCCAAGAAACAGCCTATAATGAAAAACTGTTTTTT.

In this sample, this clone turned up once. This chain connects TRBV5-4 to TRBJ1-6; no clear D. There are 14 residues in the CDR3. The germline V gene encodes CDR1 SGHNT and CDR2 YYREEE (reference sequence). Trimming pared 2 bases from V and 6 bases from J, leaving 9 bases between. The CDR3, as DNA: TGTGCCAGCAGCTTTGGGGAGCTTAATTCACCCCTCCACTTT. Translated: CASSFGELNSPLHF.

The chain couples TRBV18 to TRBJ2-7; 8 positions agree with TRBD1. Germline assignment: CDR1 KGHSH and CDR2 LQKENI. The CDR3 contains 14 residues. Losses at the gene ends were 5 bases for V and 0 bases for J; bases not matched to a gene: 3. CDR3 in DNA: TGTGCCAGCTCAGGGGGACAGGCCTCCTACGAGCAGTACTTC. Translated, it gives CASSGGQASYEQYF.

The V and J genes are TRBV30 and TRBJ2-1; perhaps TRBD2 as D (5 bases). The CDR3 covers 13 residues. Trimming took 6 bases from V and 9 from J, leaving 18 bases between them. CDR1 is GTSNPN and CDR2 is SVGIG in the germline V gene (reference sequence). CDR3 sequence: CACTGVGVVEQFF. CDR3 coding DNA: TGTGCCTGCACCGGTGTCGGGGTGGTTGAGCAGTTCTTC.

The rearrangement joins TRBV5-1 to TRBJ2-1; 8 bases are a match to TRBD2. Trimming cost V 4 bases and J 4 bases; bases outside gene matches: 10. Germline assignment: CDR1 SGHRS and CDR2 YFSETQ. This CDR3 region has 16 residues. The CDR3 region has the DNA TGCGCCAGCAGCCCCATTCCGAGCGGGGGTTACAATGAGCAGTTCTTC. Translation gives CASSPIPSGGYNEQFF.

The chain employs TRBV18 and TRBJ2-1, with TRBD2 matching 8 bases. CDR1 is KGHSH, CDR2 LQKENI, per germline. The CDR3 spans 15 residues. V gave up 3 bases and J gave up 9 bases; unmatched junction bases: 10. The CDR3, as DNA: TGTGCCAGCTCACCCGCGGGACTAGGTTTAACTGAGCAGTTCTTC. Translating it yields CASSPAGLGLTEQFF.

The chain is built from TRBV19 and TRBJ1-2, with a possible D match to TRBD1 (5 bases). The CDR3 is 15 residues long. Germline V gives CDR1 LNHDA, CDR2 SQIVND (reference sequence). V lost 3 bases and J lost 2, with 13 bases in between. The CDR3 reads CASSIGAGGNYGYTF. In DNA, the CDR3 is TGTGCCAGTAGTATTGGGGCGGGCGGAAACTATGGCTACACCTTC.

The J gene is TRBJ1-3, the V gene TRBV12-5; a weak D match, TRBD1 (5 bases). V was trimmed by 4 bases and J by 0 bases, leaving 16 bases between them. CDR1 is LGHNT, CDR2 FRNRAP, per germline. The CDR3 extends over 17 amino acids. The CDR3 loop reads CASGSPGGVRSGNTIYF. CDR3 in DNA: TGTGCTAGTGGTTCGCCGGGGGGAGTACGCTCTGGAAACACCATATATTTT.

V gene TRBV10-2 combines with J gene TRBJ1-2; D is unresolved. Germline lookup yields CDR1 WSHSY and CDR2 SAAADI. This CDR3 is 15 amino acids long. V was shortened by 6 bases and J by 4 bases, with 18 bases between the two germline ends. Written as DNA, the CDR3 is TGCGCCAGCAGGGAACGCTCCCAATCCCTCTATGGCTACACCTTC. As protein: CASRERSQSLYGYTF.

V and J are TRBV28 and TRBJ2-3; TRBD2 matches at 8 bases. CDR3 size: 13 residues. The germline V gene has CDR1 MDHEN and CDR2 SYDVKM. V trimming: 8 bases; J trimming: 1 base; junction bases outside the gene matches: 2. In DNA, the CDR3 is TGTGCCAGCCGTAGCGGGGGCACAGATACGCAGTATTTT. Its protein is CASRSGGTDTQYF.